This T cell receptor beta chain was identified during a study of T cell responses to AZD1222 COVID-19 vaccine. In its sample, this clone was seen once. Produced via immunoSEQ multiplex PCR; TCRdb's table is partial and in-frame only. The repertoire holds about 120,000 clones, with about 91% as singletons. The origin of this receptor is an adult in good health. The specimen was peripheral blood, collected on day 0 of AZD1222 vaccination.

This CDR3 is CASSLAGQGGYEQYF. The CDR3 nucleotides read TGTGCCAGCAGCTTAGCGGGACAGGGTGGCTACGAGCAGTACTTC. The rearrangement links TRBV7-9 to TRBJ2-7; 9 positions agree with TRBD1. Germline trimming cut 0 bases from V and 3 bases from J; bases unmatched to any gene: 3. Germline-derived CDR1 and CDR2 are SEHNR and FQNEAQ (reference sequence). The CDR3 spans 15 residues.